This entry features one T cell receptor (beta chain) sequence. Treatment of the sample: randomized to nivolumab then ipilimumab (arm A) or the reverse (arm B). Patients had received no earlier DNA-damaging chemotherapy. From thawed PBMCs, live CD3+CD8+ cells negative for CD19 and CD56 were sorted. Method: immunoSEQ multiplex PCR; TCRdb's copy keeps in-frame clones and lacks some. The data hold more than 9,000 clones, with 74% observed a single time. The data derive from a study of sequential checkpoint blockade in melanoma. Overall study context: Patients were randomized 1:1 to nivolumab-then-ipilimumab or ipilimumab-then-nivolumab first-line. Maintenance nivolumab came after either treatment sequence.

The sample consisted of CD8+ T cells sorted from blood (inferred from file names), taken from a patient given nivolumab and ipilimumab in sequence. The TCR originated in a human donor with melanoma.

The CDR3 bases are TGTGCCAGCAGTGTACAGGTTTCCTACGAGCAGTACTTC. This translates into CASSVQVSYEQYF. The chain employs TRBV28 and TRBJ2-7; D is possibly TRBD1 (5 bases). The ends were cut back, 5 bases at V and 1 base at J, with 9 bases in the middle. Germline CDR1 is MDHEN and CDR2 is SYDVKM. The length of the CDR3 is 13 residues.